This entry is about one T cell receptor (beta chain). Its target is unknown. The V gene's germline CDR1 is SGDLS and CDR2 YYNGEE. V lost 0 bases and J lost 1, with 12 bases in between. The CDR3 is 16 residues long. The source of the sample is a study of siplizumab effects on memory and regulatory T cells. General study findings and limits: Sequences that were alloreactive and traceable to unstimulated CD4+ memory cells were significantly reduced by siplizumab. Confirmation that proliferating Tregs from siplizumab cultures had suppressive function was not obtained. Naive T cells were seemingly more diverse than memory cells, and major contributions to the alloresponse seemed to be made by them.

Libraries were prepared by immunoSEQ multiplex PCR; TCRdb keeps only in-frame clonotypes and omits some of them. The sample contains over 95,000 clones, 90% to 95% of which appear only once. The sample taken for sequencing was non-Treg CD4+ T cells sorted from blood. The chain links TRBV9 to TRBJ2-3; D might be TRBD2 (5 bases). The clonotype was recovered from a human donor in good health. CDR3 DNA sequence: TGTGCCAGCAGCGTAGATTCGGGGTCTGGCACAGATACGCAGTATTTT. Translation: CASSVDSGSGTDTQYF.